This section outlines one T cell receptor (beta chain) sequence together with its context. Authors' analysis steps: For nucleated cells, counts were estimated from reference gene primer amplification. Sequenced by immunoSEQ multiplex PCR; TCRdb stores in-frame clones only, minus some. That table supplies the V and J calls and clone size; D and trimming were determined from the DNA. The sample has 65,000 to 90,000 clones, roughly nine tenths seen once. CDR3 size: 15 residues. The germline gives CDR1 ENHRY, CDR2 SYGVKD. Losses at the gene ends were 4 bases for V and 0 bases for J; bases not matched to a gene: 2. The sample originates from a study of blood T cell repertoires in COVID-19. Study background: Samples representing acute and convalescent COVID-19 were sourced from the United States, Italy and Spain. The cDNA or gDNA used as material had been derived from T cells, B-cell-depleted T cells, or PBMCs.

The rearrangement links TRBV10-3 to TRBJ2-7; 11 bases are shared with TRBD1. This receptor was identified in a woman aged 50 to 60 with active or convalescent COVID-19. Sequencing was performed on peripheral blood. The CDR3 loop reads CAISGGQGASYEQYF. The CDR3 nucleotides read TGTGCCATCAGTGGAGGACAGGGGGCCTCCTACGAGCAGTACTTC.